Each of the 10 T cell receptor beta chains below was sequenced from the same sample in a study of T cells after yellow fever vaccination. Via MiXCR, TCRdb re-called the 5' RACE reads, giving one row per CDR3 protein. The data hold about 500,000 distinct CDR3 sequences, with less than 20% observed a single time. Source: PBMCs, taken 4 to 5 days after the first yellow fever vaccination. These receptors were taken from a man in his late teens or twenties who received the YFV17D yellow fever vaccine.

This clonotype was seen only a few times. V usage is TRBV11-2 and J usage is TRBJ2-1, with D possibly called TRBD1 or TRBD2 (5 bases each). The CDR3 has 15 amino acids. CDR1 is SGHAT, CDR2 FQNNGV, per germline. Deletions cut 6 bases from V and 9 bases from J, with 21 bases between. The CDR3: CASRTPGRLPSEQFF. The CDR3 DNA reads as TGTGCCAGCAGGACACCGGGACGGTTACCCTCTGAGCAGTTCTTC.

This clonotype has at least ten counts. The V call is TRBV4-3, the J call TRBJ1-1; D is perhaps TRBD1 (6 bases). The length of the CDR3 is 15 residues. Germline loops: CDR1 LGHNA, CDR2 YSLEER. V was cut by 3 bases and J by 0 bases, with 11 bases left in between. This chain's CDR3 is CASSHQDSMNTEAFF. The CDR3 DNA sequence: TGCGCCAGCAGCCACCAGGACAGCATGAACACTGAAGCTTTCTTT.

The V and J genes are TRBV5-1 and TRBJ2-7, with TRBD1 as a possible D gene (5 bases). With 0 bases removed from V and 3 bases from J, the gap between germline ends came to 10 bases. The germline gives CDR1 SGHRS, CDR2 YFSETQ. The CDR3 has 14 amino acids. CDR3 bases: TGCGCCAGCAGCTTGGTGGGGCCCTACTACGAGCAGTACGTC. This translates into CASSLVGPYYEQYV.

In its sample, this clonotype was seen a few times. This chain joins TRBV4-3 and TRBJ1-4; D unclear. Germline V gives CDR1 LGHNA, CDR2 YSLEER. The V gene lost 4 bases and the J gene lost 3 bases, with 15 bases spanning the gap. The CDR3 consists of 16 residues. The CDR3 spells CASSPRRGAANEKLFF. The CDR3 DNA reads TGCGCCAGCAGCCCCCGGCGGGGTGCGGCTAATGAAAAACTGTTTTTT.

This clonotype was observed a handful of times. This chain links TRBV7-2 with TRBJ1-5, with unresolved D. Germline loops: CDR1 SGHTA, CDR2 FQGNSA. This CDR3 comprises 14 residues. Trimming removed 1 base from V and 2 bases from J, with 6 bases in between. CDR3 in DNA: TGTGCCAGCAGCTTAGATCGCCGCAATCAGCCCCAGCATTTT. Translated, it gives CASSLDRRNQPQHF.

V gene TRBV9 combines with J gene TRBJ2-3; D is perhaps TRBD1 or TRBD2 (5 bases each). Deletions cut 0 bases from V and 2 bases from J, with 7 bases between. The germline V gene encodes CDR1 SGDLS and CDR2 YYNGEE. CDR3 size: 14 residues. In DNA, the CDR3 is TGTGCCAGCAGCGTAGCAGGGACCACAGATACGCAGTATTTT. Protein sequence: CASSVAGTTDTQYF.

The V gene is TRBV4-1, the J gene TRBJ2-3; 8 nucleotides match TRBD2. J lost 4 bases, V lost 1 base, and 4 bases had no gene match. The CDR3 spans 15 residues. Germline-derived CDR1 and CDR2 are MGHRA and YSYEKL. In DNA form, the CDR3 reads TGCGCCAGCAGCCAAGTAGCGGGGACTCCAGATACGCAGTATTTT. Translation: CASSQVAGTPDTQYF.

V usage is TRBV5-1 and J usage is TRBJ2-1; the match to TRBD2 covers 13 bases. The CDR3 consists of 15 residues. Trimming at V came to 4 bases and at J to 8 bases, leaving 6 bases not matched to a gene. Per germline, CDR1 SGHRS and CDR2 YFSETQ. CDR3 region: CASSPGLAGVYEQFF. Written as DNA, the CDR3 is TGCGCCAGCAGCCCCGGACTAGCGGGGGTTTATGAGCAGTTCTTC.

There are a few counts of this clonotype. CDR3 DNA sequence: TGTGCCAGCAGTTACACTCTAAACAGCGGCGAGCAGTACTTC. Encoded protein: CASSYTLNSGEQYF. V is TRBV6-5 and J is TRBJ2-7, with TRBD2 as a possible D gene (5 bases). The V end was cut by 2 bases, the J end by 6 bases, with 14 bases between. Germline values: CDR1 MNHEY, CDR2 SVGAGI. The CDR3 spans 14 residues.

This rearrangement joins TRBV6-1 to TRBJ2-5; 12 bases match TRBD1. There are 14 residues in the CDR3. The trim removed 6 bases at V and 5 bases at J, leaving 4 bases unmatched. Looked up from germline, CDR1 is MNHNS and CDR2 is SASEGT. The CDR3 DNA reads as TGTGCCAGCAGCCGGGGACAGGGGGCCGAGACCCAGTACTTC. It yields the protein CASSRGQGAETQYF.